This TCR beta chain derives from a study of blood T cell repertoires in COVID-19. Study context: The study drew acute and convalescent COVID-19 samples from the United States, Italy and Spain. PBMCs, B-cell-depleted T cells, or T cells were the source of the cDNA or gDNA that made up the material.

Original processing methods: By means of reference gene primer amplification, nucleated cell counts were estimated. Using immunoSEQ multiplex PCR, the repertoire was profiled, and TCRdb retains in-frame clones only, with some absent. V and J calls and clone size are copied from that table; D and trimming were computed from the DNA. The table records around 170,000 clones, about 88% of them present only once. Trimming pared 11 bases from V and 4 bases from J, leaving 17 bases between. The CDR3 covers 14 residues. The germline CDR1 and CDR2 sequences are SNHLY and FYNNEI. The sample taken for sequencing was peripheral blood. This clonotype was obtained from a woman in her thirties with active or convalescent COVID-19. The genes are TRBV2 and TRBJ2-2, with D possibly matching TRBD1 (5 bases). CDR3 amino acids: CAGRTYLSTGELFF. The CDR3 DNA sequence: TGTGCCGGACGGACATACTTGAGCACCGGGGAGCTGTTTTTT.